Listed below are T cell receptor beta chains from one sample, sequenced in a study of T cell repertoires in cytomegalovirus infection. TCRdb re-derived calls from the reads in MiXCR, one entry per CDR3 protein. The profile shows approximately 1,000,000 distinct CDR3 sequences, around 30% of them singletons. These TCRs are of unknown antigen specificity. The sample here was cultured CD8+ T cells from PBMCs, taken from culture after CMV antigen stimulation. All receptors derive from a human donor in good health (CMV status not recorded). Some clones in this sample may be carry-over from other donors' samples. CDR3s include the opening cysteine and the closing phenylalanine or tryptophan. A D gene is named only where the DNA matches it firmly. Size is omitted from some rows. Given values are once, few, many or a class for expanded clones.

size	J	D	V	CDR3	DNA
few	TRBJ1-6	TRBD1	TRBV7-8	CASSSEGQDNSPLHF	TGTGCCAGCAGCTCCGAAGGACAGGATAATTCACCCCTCCACTTT
-	TRBJ1-1	-	TRBV10-2	CASTRGSPEAFF	TGCGCCAGCACACGTGGTTCTCCTGAAGCTTTCTTT
-	TRBJ1-1	TRBD1	TRBV29-1	CSLIPPDREAFF	TGCAGCCTCATACCTCCGGACAGGGAGGCTTTCTTT
-	TRBJ2-3	TRBD2	TRBV12-3/TRBV12-4	CASSFLAGRADTQYF	TGTGCCAGCAGTTTCTTAGCGGGGCGCGCAGATACGCAGTATTTT
many	TRBJ2-1	TRBD2	TRBV6-1	CASSQGLAGYNEQFF	TGTGCCAGCAGTCAGGGACTAGCGGGGTACAATGAGCAGTTCTTC
-	TRBJ2-1	-	TRBV7-4	CASSLVVGYNEQFF	TGTGCCAGCAGCTTAGTCGTGGGGTACAATGAGCAGTTCTTC
few	TRBJ1-1	-	TRBV25-1	CASSESMELNTEAFF	TGTGCCAGCAGTGAATCCATGGAACTTAACACTGAAGCTTTCTTT
-	TRBJ2-5	-	TRBV28	CASSSGPEETQYF	TGTGCCAGCAGTTCCGGACCGGAGGAGACCCAGTACTTC
-	TRBJ1-2	-	TRBV5-6	CASIPWAPMNYGYTF	TGTGCCAGCATCCCATGGGCCCCGATGAACTATGGCTACACCTTC
few	TRBJ2-2	TRBD1	TRBV7-9	CASSHSGTGATGELFF	TGTGCCAGCAGCCACTCCGGGACAGGGGCCACCGGGGAGCTGTTTTTT
-	TRBJ1-5	-	TRBV20-1	CSASQGTNQPQHF	TGCAGTGCTAGTCAGGGGACAAATCAGCCCCAGCATTTT
many	TRBJ1-1	-	TRBV7-2	CASSLGDNTEAFF	TGTGCCAGCAGCTTAGGGGACAATACTGAAGCTTTCTTT
few	TRBJ1-4	-	TRBV19	CASTLGPGATNEKLFF	TGTGCCAGTACCTTGGGTCCGGGTGCAACTAATGAAAAACTGTTTTTT
few	TRBJ1-2	TRBD1	TRBV11-1	CASSSRDSVNYGYTF	TGTGCCAGCAGCTCCCGGGACAGCGTTAACTATGGCTACACCTTC
few	TRBJ1-1	TRBD1	TRBV28	CASSTRQGAFTEAFF	TGTGCCAGCAGTACCAGACAGGGGGCTTTCACTGAAGCTTTCTTT
-	TRBJ2-3	TRBD1	TRBV6-1	CASSHGTVMDTQYF	TGTGCCAGCAGTCATGGGACAGTAATGGATACGCAGTATTTT
-	TRBJ1-5	-	TRBV6-1	CATRDGYSNQPQHF	TGTGCCACCCGGGACGGCTATAGCAATCAGCCCCAGCATTTT
once	TRBJ1-2	TRBD1	TRBV4-1	CASSPRPGQGPNYGYTF	TGCGCCAGCAGCCCCCGACCGGGACAGGGGCCTAACTATGGCTACACCTTC
few	TRBJ1-1	-	TRBV4-3	CASSQGFDFPSYPGNTEAFF	TGCGCCAGCAGCCAAGGTTTCGATTTCCCATCCTATCCGGGGAACACTGAAGCTTTCTTT
-	TRBJ2-6	-	TRBV2	CASSPGQFPSSGANVLTF	TGTGCCAGCAGCCCTGGACAGTTCCCTAGCTCTGGGGCCAACGTCCTGACTTTC